A selection of T cell receptor beta chains follows, all from one sample in a study of siplizumab effects on memory and regulatory T cells. Measured with immunoSEQ multiplex PCR; TCRdb has only the in-frame clones, and not every one. The repertoire includes about 87,000 clones, approximately 93% of them detected once, and 0.3% sits in the top ten. The sample taken for sequencing was non-Treg CD4+ T cells sorted from blood. The receptors derive from a human donor in good health. Each CDR3 is given with its conserved first and last residue. Each record gives: clone size, D gene, J gene, V gene, CDR3 DNA, CDR3 protein. D genes are given only for firm matches. The size of a clone is reported for some rows only, either as once, few or many, or as a class for expanded clones.

NA	NA	TRBJ2-3	TRBV9	TGTGCCAGCAGCGTTCGCAGGGAAAGCACAGATACGCAGTATTTT	CASSVRRESTDTQYF
NA	TRBD1	TRBJ1-2	TRBV6-5	TGTGCCAGCAGTTCGGACAGGGCTGGCGACACCTTC	CASSSDRAGDTF
NA	NA	TRBJ2-6	TRBV5-4	TGTGCCAGCAGCTTGTTTGTCGGGGTTGGGGCCAACGTCCTGACTTTC	CASSLFVGVGANVLTF
once	NA	TRBJ2-5	TRBV19	TGTGCCAGTAGTATTCCACAGCTATTAGAGACCCAGTACTTC	CASSIPQLLETQYF
once	NA	TRBJ1-1	TRBV13	TGTGCCAGCAGCTTACAGGTCAGGGGAGAGACTGAAGCTTTCTTT	CASSLQVRGETEAFF
NA	NA	TRBJ1-1	TRBV25-1	TGTGCCAGCAGTGAGACAGGCTGGGGCACTGAAGCTTTCTTT	CASSETGWGTEAFF
NA	NA	TRBJ1-2	TRBV5-6	TGTGCCAGCAGCCCGGTAGGGGCTAACTATGGCTACACCTTC	CASSPVGANYGYTF
NA	NA	TRBJ1-2	TRBV7-6	TGTGCCAGCAGTCTTGGGACATCAGCTAACTATGGCTACACCTTC	CASSLGTSANYGYTF
NA	TRBD1	TRBJ2-3	TRBV5-1	TGCGCCAGCAGCCTCGGGACAGGGAAAACAGATACGCAGTATTTT	CASSLGTGKTDTQYF
NA	TRBD1	TRBJ2-2	TRBV7-2	TGTGCCAGCAGCGCCCAGGGGGCAAGGGGCGGGGAGCTGTTTTTT	CASSAQGARGGELFF
NA	NA	TRBJ1-2	TRBV4-2	TGTGCCAGCAGCCCACGGAGTTCGGGGGCTGGCTATGGCTACACCTTC	CASSPRSSGAGYGYTF
NA	TRBD2	TRBJ2-2	TRBV11-1	TGTGCCAGCAGCTTAGTCCTAGCGGGACCCACCGGGGAGCTGTTTTTT	CASSLVLAGPTGELFF
NA	NA	TRBJ2-7	TRBV5-6	TGTGCCAGCAGCCCCGACAGCAGCTACGAGCAGTACTTC	CASSPDSSYEQYF
NA	NA	TRBJ1-2	TRBV5-1	TGCGCCAGCAGCCTGAGACAGGCTAACTATGGCTACACCTTC	CASSLRQANYGYTF
NA	NA	TRBJ1-1	TRBV18	TGTGCCAGCTCCCCTCCCCGGGCCGAAGCTTTCTTT	CASSPPRAEAFF
NA	TRBD2	TRBJ2-1	TRBV7-3	TGTGCCAGCAGCTTAACCGGGACTAGCGGGGGAACCAACAATGAGCAGTTCTTC	CASSLTGTSGGTNNEQFF
NA	TRBD1	TRBJ2-7	TRBV6-5	TGTGCCAGCACTTTGGGACAGGGGAGCTCCTACGAGCAGTACTTC	CASTLGQGSSYEQYF
NA	TRBD1	TRBJ1-1	TRBV5-1	TGCGCCAGCAGCTTGATGGACAGGGGGACTGAAGCTTTCTTT	CASSLMDRGTEAFF
NA	TRBD1	TRBJ2-1	TRBV5-1	TGCGCCAGCAGCCCTGGGACAGGGAGCCCCTACAATGAGCAGTTCTTC	CASSPGTGSPYNEQFF
NA	TRBD1	TRBJ1-4	TRBV6-5	TGTGCCAGCAGTTACCGAGGGACAGATGAAAAACTGTTTTTT	CASSYRGTDEKLFF
NA	TRBD1	TRBJ1-4	TRBV27	TGTGCCAGTCAGGACAGGGGGCATCCTAATGAAAAACTGTTTTTT	CASQDRGHPNEKLFF
NA	TRBD2	TRBJ2-7	TRBV5-1	TGCGCCAGCAGCTCAGCTAGCGGAGGCTTGTCCGAGCAGTACTTC	CASSSASGGLSEQYF
NA	NA	TRBJ2-3	TRBV5-1	TGCGCCAGCAGCTCGAAACTAGGCATTGCAGATACGCAGTATTTT	CASSSKLGIADTQYF
NA	NA	TRBJ1-4	TRBV5-1	TGCGCCAGCAGCTTGGGGACAGTTAATGAAAAACTGTTTTTT	CASSLGTVNEKLFF
NA	NA	TRBJ2-2	TRBV30	TGTGCCTGGGCCAGCTCGAACACCGGGGAGCTGTTTTTT	CAWASSNTGELFF
once	NA	TRBJ2-3	TRBV19	TGTGCCAGTAGTATTGGAGGCGGGATGGGTTCAGATACGCAGTATTTT	CASSIGGGMGSDTQYF
NA	NA	TRBJ2-7	TRBV7-3	TGTGCCAGCAGCTTATGGTCTGGGAACGAGCAGTACTTC	CASSLWSGNEQYF
NA	NA	TRBJ1-1	TRBV7-9	TGTGCCAGCAGTTTTACAGGTTTTGAAGCTTTCTTT	CASSFTGFEAFF
NA	NA	TRBJ1-3	TRBV5-5	TGTGCCAGCAGCTTGTTCTCTGGAAACACCATATATTTT	CASSLFSGNTIYF
NA	NA	TRBJ1-4	TRBV6-1	TGTGCCAGCACCGGAGGCGGACTTAATGAAAAACTGTTTTTT	CASTGGGLNEKLFF